These 17 T cell receptor beta chains came from one sample sequenced in a study of T cell repertoires in cytomegalovirus infection. MiXCR was run by TCRdb on the reads, yielding one entry per CDR3 protein. The sample lists approximately 290,000 distinct CDR3 sequences, roughly 25% seen once, with 11% to 15% in the top ten. Sequencing was done on a sample of PBMCs. The source is a human donor in good health (CMV status not recorded). Some clones in this sample may be carry-over from other donors' samples.

The J gene is TRBJ2-3, the V gene TRBV7-2; 10 bases are a match to TRBD2. Trimming cost V 5 bases and J 4 bases; bases outside gene matches: 9. Germline CDR1 and CDR2: SGHTA and FQGNSA. The CDR3 extends over 16 amino acids. CDR3 DNA sequence: TGTGCCAGCAGCCCCGGCGGTACTAGCGGGGCAGATACGCAGTATTTT. Its protein is CASSPGGTSGADTQYF.

This sequence joins TRBV5-6 and TRBJ1-5, with TRBD1 as a possible D gene (6 bases). The CDR3 spans 16 residues. Trimming removed 4 bases at V and 4 bases at J, with 18 bases between. The V gene's germline CDR1 is SGHDT and CDR2 YYEEEE. The CDR3 nucleotides are TGTGCCAGCAGCCCCAGCGGGGGGCTGAGAAATCAGCCCCAGCATTTT. Its translation: CASSPSGGLRNQPQHF.

This clonotype was recorded at least ten times. This chain joins TRBV7-2 and TRBJ1-6, with D hard to call. CDR3 length equals 12 residues. In germline, CDR1 is SGHTA, CDR2 FQGNSA. Trimming removed 1 base from V and 9 bases from J, with 4 bases in between. This CDR3 is CASSLEASPLHF. The CDR3 nucleotides read TGTGCCAGCAGCTTAGAAGCTTCACCCCTCCACTTT.

This chain uses TRBV28 with TRBJ1-2, with 9 positions matching TRBD1. Trimming removed 6 bases from V and 6 bases from J; junction bases left unmatched: 11. CDR1 is MDHEN and CDR2 is SYDVKM in the germline V gene. CDR3 length equals 15 residues. In DNA, the CDR3 is TGTGCCAGCAGCCTCATCGGGACAGGGAACCATGGCTACACCTTC. Encoded protein: CASSLIGTGNHGYTF.

This clonotype has just a few counts. The rearrangement links TRBV5-1 to TRBJ1-1, with D possibly TRBD1 on 6 matching bases. With 0 bases removed from V and 6 bases from J, the gap between germline ends came to 15 bases. Germline V gene sequence: CDR1 SGHRS, CDR2 YFSETQ. The CDR3 has 15 amino acids. The CDR3 loop reads CASSLAGASVSEAFF. CDR3 DNA: TGCGCCAGCAGCTTGGCGGGGGCGTCGGTCTCTGAAGCTTTCTTT.

This clonotype was counted between two and nine times. The V and J genes are TRBV28 and TRBJ1-2, with D possibly matching TRBD1 (5 bases). The CDR3 consists of 13 residues. Per germline, CDR1 MDHEN and CDR2 SYDVKM. The V and J ends lost 2 bases and 4 bases respectively, with 8 bases between them. DNA for the CDR3: TGTGCCAGCAGTTTAAGAGGGGCCTATGGCTACACCTTC. It is translated as CASSLRGAYGYTF.

This clonotype came up a few times. The chain joins TRBV7-8 to TRBJ2-7; maybe TRBD2 (7 bases). Germline CDR1 SGHVS, CDR2 FQNEAQ. The length of the CDR3 is 15 residues. Trimming took 5 bases from V and 1 from J, leaving 15 bases between them. The chain's CDR3 is CASSPGGLYSYEQYF. The CDR3 region has the DNA TGTGCCAGCAGCCCGGGGGGCCTGTATTCCTACGAGCAGTACTTC.

This clonotype was observed at least ten times. The rearrangement joins TRBV14 to TRBJ2-7; D ambiguous. Trimming took off 1 base at V and 4 bases at J, with 14 bases between the two ends. Germline V gives CDR1 SGHDN, CDR2 FVKESK. This CDR3 is 15 amino acids long. The chain's CDR3 is CASSQGKGWSYEQYF. The CDR3 DNA reads as TGTGCCAGCAGCCAAGGCAAGGGTTGGTCTTACGAGCAGTACTTC.

This clonotype was recorded many times. In DNA, the CDR3 is TGTGCCAGCAGCTCGGGGCCGGGAGCTTTCTTT. It is translated as CASSSGPGAFF. The V gene is TRBV7-2, the J gene TRBJ1-1; possible D gene TRBD1, 5 bases. The length of the CDR3 is 11 residues. Germline V lookup: CDR1 SGHTA, CDR2 FQGNSA. V lost 4 bases to trimming and J lost 10 bases, with 10 bases between them.

The genes are TRBV29-1 and TRBJ2-5, with 9 positions matching TRBD1. From germline, CDR1 is SQVTM and CDR2 ANQGSEA. V trimming: 7 bases; J trimming: 2 bases; junction bases outside the gene matches: 2. The CDR3 is 12 amino acids. CDR3: CSAGQGQETQYF. Here the CDR3 DNA reads TGCAGCGCTGGACAGGGGCAAGAGACCCAGTACTTC.

The V call is TRBV27, the J call TRBJ2-3; TRBD1 is a possible D gene (5 bases). V dropped 6 bases and J dropped 4 bases, with 17 bases sitting between them. Germline V gene data show CDR1 as MNHEY and CDR2 as SMNVEV (reference sequence). This CDR3 region has 15 residues. CDR3 in amino acids: CASSRAGWGPDTQYF. CDR3 in DNA: TGTGCCAGCAGCAGGGCAGGTTGGGGTCCAGATACGCAGTATTTT.

This clonotype was picked up many times. The chain uses TRBV7-2 and TRBJ2-2; 15 bases fit TRBD2. The trim removed 4 bases at V and 4 bases at J, leaving 1 base unmatched. CDR3 length equals 16 residues. Germline loops: CDR1 SGHTA, CDR2 FQGNSA. CDR3 residues: CASSSGLAGGTGELFF. In DNA form, the CDR3 reads TGTGCCAGCAGCTCGGGACTAGCGGGGGGCACCGGGGAGCTGTTTTTT.

The chain carries TRBV20-1 and TRBJ2-5, with 13 positions matching TRBD2. Germline V gene lookup returns CDR1 DFQATT and CDR2 SNEGSKA (reference sequence). With V trimmed by 5 bases and J by 6 bases, 9 bases remained unmatched. The CDR3 runs to 15 residues. The CDR3 DNA reads TGCAGTGCTTCTGGACTAGCGGGGGTCGGGAAGACCCAGTACTTC. Protein sequence: CSASGLAGVGKTQYF.

This clonotype was picked up a small number of times. The CDR3 loop is CASSLRVPAPEQYF. The CDR3 nucleotides are TGTGCCAGCAGTTTAAGGGTCCCCGCCCCCGAGCAGTACTTC. V is TRBV12-3 or TRBV12-4 and J is TRBJ2-7; D gene uncertain. The CDR3 extends over 14 amino acids. Deletions cut 2 bases from V and 6 bases from J, with 14 bases between.

This clonotype came up a few times. The chain couples TRBV30 to TRBJ2-7, with D perhaps given as TRBD1 or TRBD2 (5 bases each). V was pared by 5 bases and J by 4 bases, with 12 bases between. The germline V gene encodes CDR1 GTSNPN and CDR2 SVGIG (reference sequence). CDR3 length equals 12 residues. The CDR3 DNA sequence: TGTGCCTGGGCAGAGGGGCTTTACGAGCAGTACTTC. It codes for CAWAEGLYEQYF.

The chain couples TRBV28 to TRBJ1-3, with D perhaps matching TRBD1 (5 bases). V was shortened by 4 bases and J by 0 bases, with 13 bases between the two germline ends. The CDR3 totals 16 residues. The germline gives CDR1 MDHEN, CDR2 SYDVKM. Written as DNA, the CDR3 is TGTGCCAGCAGTTCCCCGACAGAATCCTCTGGAAACACCATATATTTT. It encodes CASSSPTESSGNTIYF.

V usage is TRBV7-9 and J usage is TRBJ2-3, with D perhaps TRBD2 (5 bases). CDR3 length equals 13 residues. Germline CDR1 SEHNR, CDR2 FQNEAQ (reference sequence). V was cut by 3 bases and J by 2 bases, with 6 bases left in between. The CDR3 loop reads CASSFGVTDTQYF. CDR3 DNA: TGTGCCAGCAGCTTCGGGGTCACAGATACGCAGTATTTT.